These 5 T cell receptor beta chains were sequenced from one sample in a study of shared clonotypes between healthy human individuals. Produced via immunoSEQ multiplex PCR; TCRdb's table is partial and in-frame only. Of about 460,000 clones detected, 75% to 80% appear once; the ten largest clones hold approximately 12%. The sequencing sample was made of PBMCs. All receptors come from a woman in her thirties or forties in good health. Some clones in this sample may be carry-over from other donors' samples.

The J gene is TRBJ1-1, the V gene TRBV6-5; D is unresolved. The CDR3 has 15 residues. V was pared by 0 bases and J by 4 bases, with 12 bases between. CDR1 MNHEY and CDR2 SVGAGI come from the germline V gene. The CDR3 bases are TGTGCCAGCAGTTACTCGATTGGTGTTCCCACTGAAGCTTTCTTT. This translates into CASSYSIGVPTEAFF.

J is TRBJ2-2 and V is TRBV27, with D unclear. Germline assignment: CDR1 MNHEY and CDR2 SMNVEV (reference sequence). V shed 3 bases and J shed 6 bases, with 8 bases lying between them. The CDR3 length is 13 residues. CDR3 region: CASSLGSAGELFF. The CDR3 region has the DNA TGTGCCAGCAGTTTGGGGTCGGCCGGGGAGCTGTTTTTT.

This clone is a singleton in its sample. This chain connects TRBV7-2 to TRBJ2-2; D is undetermined. V was cut by 1 base and J by 4 bases, with 7 bases left in between. CDR3 length: 14 amino acids. CDR1 and CDR2 from the germline V gene are SGHTA and FQGNSA. The CDR3 is CASSLGSSTGELFF. The CDR3 DNA reads as TGTGCCAGCAGCTTAGGGTCTAGCACCGGGGAGCTGTTTTTT. The variable domain in full, with the rest retrieved from reference TRBV7-2 and TRBJ2-2, is GAGVSQSPSNKVTEKGKDVELRCDPISGHTALYWYRQSLGQGLEFLIYFQGNSAPDKSGLPSDRFSAERTGGSVSTLTIQRTQQEDSAVYLCASSLGSSTGELFFGEGSRLTVL.

This rearrangement joins TRBV9 to TRBJ2-4; TRBD2 matches at 7 bases. V lost 4 bases, J lost 7 bases, and 14 bases stayed unmatched. The CDR3 runs 16 residues. CDR1 and CDR2 (germline): SGDLS, YYNGEE. CDR3 sequence reads: CASSPGTSEIWNIQYF. CDR3 bases: TGTGCCAGCAGCCCCGGCACTAGCGAGATCTGGAACATTCAGTACTTC.

On this clone itself: Other DNA sequences from this sample encode an identical CDR3 as well. The chain is built from TRBV18 and TRBJ1-5, with 7 bases aligning to TRBD1. J gave up 1 base and V 4 bases, and 1 base lay outside the gene matches. Per the germline V gene, CDR1 is KGHSH and CDR2 is LQKENI. CDR3 length: 14 residues. CDR3 bases: TGTGCCAGCTCACGAGGGGGCAGCAATCAGCCCCAGCATTTT. Translating it yields CASSRGGSNQPQHF. The variable domain in full, completed from reference TRBV18 and TRBJ1-5, reads NAGVMQNPRHLVRRRGQEARLRCSPMKGHSHVYWYRQLPEEGLKFMVYLQKENIIDESGMPKERFSAEFPKEGPSILRIQQVVRGDSAAYFCASSRGGSNQPQHFGDGTRLSIL.